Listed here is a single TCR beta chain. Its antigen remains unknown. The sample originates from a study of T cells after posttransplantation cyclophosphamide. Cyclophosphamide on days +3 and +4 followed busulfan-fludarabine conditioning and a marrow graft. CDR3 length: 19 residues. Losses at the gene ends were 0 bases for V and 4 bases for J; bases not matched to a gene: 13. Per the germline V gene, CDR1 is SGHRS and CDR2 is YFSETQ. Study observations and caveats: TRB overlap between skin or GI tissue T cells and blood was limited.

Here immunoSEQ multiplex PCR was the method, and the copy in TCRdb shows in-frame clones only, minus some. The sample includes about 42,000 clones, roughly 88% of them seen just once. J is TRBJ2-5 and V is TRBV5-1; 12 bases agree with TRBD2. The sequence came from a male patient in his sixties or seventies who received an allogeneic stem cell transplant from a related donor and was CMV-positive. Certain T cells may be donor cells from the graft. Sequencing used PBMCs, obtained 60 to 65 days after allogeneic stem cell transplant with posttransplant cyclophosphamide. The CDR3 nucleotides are TGCGCCAGCAGCTTGGCTACCTCTAGCGGGGGGGCTCTGGGAGAGACCCAGTACTTC. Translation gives CASSLATSSGGALGETQYF.